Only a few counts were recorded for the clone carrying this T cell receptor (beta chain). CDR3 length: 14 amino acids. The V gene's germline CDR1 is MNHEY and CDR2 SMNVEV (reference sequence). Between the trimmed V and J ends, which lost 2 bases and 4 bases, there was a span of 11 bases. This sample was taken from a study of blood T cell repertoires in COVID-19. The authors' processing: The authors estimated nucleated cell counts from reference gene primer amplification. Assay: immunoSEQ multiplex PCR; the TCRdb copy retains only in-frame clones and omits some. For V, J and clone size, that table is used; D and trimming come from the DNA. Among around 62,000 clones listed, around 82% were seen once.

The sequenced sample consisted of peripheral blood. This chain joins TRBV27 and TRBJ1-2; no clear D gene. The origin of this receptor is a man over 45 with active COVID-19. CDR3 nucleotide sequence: TGTGCCAGCAGTTTAGGAGGGTATCCCTATGGCTACACCTTC. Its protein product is CASSLGGYPYGYTF.